The 23 T cell receptor beta chains listed next were all sequenced from one sample in a study of regulatory T cells in long-lasting Graves disease. With iRepertoire HTBI primers and Arm-PCR of CDR3 regions, TCR beta libraries were built. TCRdb called the multiplex PCR reads again in MiXCR, with one record for every CDR3 protein. The sample contains some 320,000 distinct CDR3 sequences, under 20% of which appear only once. Time point noted: newly diagnosed GD, antithyroid drugs for less than 3 months. Generation of the TCR library employed RNA extracted from PBMCs. The sequencing here drew on peripheral blood mononuclear cells (PBMCs), taken at new diagnosis, from a patient treated with antithyroid drugs. These receptors were obtained from a female donor with Graves disease.

Many counts were recorded for this clonotype. The rearrangement joins TRBV11-2 to TRBJ1-1; 7 bases line up with TRBD1. The germline V gene encodes CDR1 SGHAT and CDR2 FQNNGV. The CDR3 sequence is 13 residues long. The V gene end was trimmed by 0 bases and the J gene end by 5 bases; junction bases not matched to a gene: 0. The CDR3 protein is CASSLETGTEAFF. As DNA, the CDR3 is TGTGCCAGCAGCTTAGAGACAGGGACTGAAGCTTTCTTT.

This clonotype was recorded a few times. J is TRBJ2-2 and V is TRBV5-1, with a weak D call TRBD1 (6 bases). V lost 4 bases and J lost 7, with 20 bases in between. The CDR3 is made up of 16 amino acids. Per germline, CDR1 SGHRS and CDR2 YFSETQ. The CDR3 DNA is TGCGCCAGCAGCCTTACAGGGAATCTGGGCGGCGGGGAGCTGTTTTTT. It codes for CASSLTGNLGGGELFF.

A few counts support this clonotype. A read error is possible here, since a much larger clone lies one base away. V gene TRBV3-1 combines with J gene TRBJ2-7; 8 positions match TRBD2. Germline CDR1 and CDR2: LGHDT and YNNKEL (reference sequence). The V gene end was trimmed by 4 bases and the J gene end by 3 bases; junction bases not matched to a gene: 5. The CDR3 runs 14 residues. The CDR3 DNA follows: TGTGCCAGCAGCCTCCGGGGACTAGTCTACGAGCAGTACTTC. Its protein product is CASSLRGLVYEQYF.

Regarding this clonotype: This may come from a read error, since a much larger clone is one base off. The chain has TRBV2 and TRBJ1-1; weak D call: TRBD1 (5 bases). Germline V gene lookup returns CDR1 SNHLY and CDR2 FYNNEI. This CDR3 comprises 14 residues. In nucleotides, the CDR3 is TGTGCCGGCAGTGAATTGGAGGGGAGCACTGAAGCTTTCTTT. It codes for CAGSELEGSTEAFF.

This clonotype was seen ten or more times. The rearrangement joins TRBV6-1 to TRBJ2-6; no firm D call. CDR3 length equals 19 residues. Trimming took 7 bases from V and 0 from J, leaving 22 bases between them. CDR1 is MNHNS, CDR2 SASEGT, per germline. This CDR3 is CASNHLGGALHSGANVLTF. For the CDR3, the DNA is TGTGCCAGCAACCACTTGGGCGGTGCCCTTCACTCTGGGGCCAACGTCCTGACTTTC.

This clonotype was detected many times. The chain links TRBV28 to TRBJ2-2; D may match TRBD1 or TRBD2 (5 bases each). The V gene lost 2 bases and the J gene lost 5 bases, with 9 bases spanning the gap. Germline CDR1 reads MDHEN; CDR2 reads SYDVKM. This CDR3 comprises 14 residues. The CDR3 DNA sequence: TGTGCCAGCAGTTTAGGGACGACGACCGGGGAGCTGTTTTTT. It specifies CASSLGTTTGELFF. The complete variable domain, with remaining parts taken from reference TRBV28 and TRBJ2-2, reads DVKVTQSSRYLVKRTGEKVFLECVQDMDHENMFWYRQDPGLGLRLIYFSYDVKMKEKGDIPEGYSVSREKKERFSLILESASTNQTSMYLCASSLGTTTGELFFGEGSRLTVL.

The gene calls are TRBV4-1 and TRBJ2-3, with 9 bases that match TRBD1. Germline CDR1 reads MGHRA; CDR2 reads YSYEKL. The V segment lost 3 bases and the J segment 2 bases; nucleotides outside the gene matches: 6. The CDR3 runs 16 residues. DNA of the CDR3: TGCGCCAGCAGCCATCTCGGGACAGGGTTCACAGATACGCAGTATTTT. Translation: CASSHLGTGFTDTQYF.

A note on this clonotype: One base separates it from a far larger clone, so it is likely a read error. The rearrangement joins TRBV24-1 to TRBJ2-3; D tentatively reads TRBD1 or TRBD2 (6 bases each). Trimming cost V 11 bases and J 2 bases, with 19 bases left between them. CDR1 is KGHDR, CDR2 SFDVKD, per germline. The length of the CDR3 is 15 residues. The chain's CDR3 is CASSSRGQNTDTQYF. CDR3 in DNA: TGTGCCAGCTCCTCTCGGGGGCAGAACACAGATACGCAGTATTTT.

This clonotype was observed at least ten times. The chain combines TRBV11-2 with TRBJ2-3; 7 positions match TRBD2. Germline V gene sequence: CDR1 SGHAT, CDR2 FQNNGV. The CDR3 loop spans 18 amino acids. Trimming took 0 bases from V and 2 from J; bases not matched to a gene: 11. CDR3 region: CASSLDQASGTNTDTQYF. The CDR3 bases are TGTGCCAGCAGCTTAGATCAGGCTAGCGGAACCAACACAGATACGCAGTATTTT.

This clonotype has a count of ten or more. The chain uses TRBV14 and TRBJ2-1; maybe TRBD1 (5 bases). V was cut by 2 bases and J by 0 bases, with 14 bases left in between. The CDR3 has 17 amino acids. Looked up from germline, CDR1 is SGHDN and CDR2 is FVKESK. The DNA for the CDR3 is TGTGCCAGCAGCCAACCGAAGGGGCGCCCCTCCTACAATGAGCAGTTCTTC. Encoded protein: CASSQPKGRPSYNEQFF.

This clonotype was counted many times. This chain uses TRBV29-1 with TRBJ2-1; a possible D gene is TRBD2 (7 bases). The length of the CDR3 is 15 residues. V lost 6 bases and J 3 bases, leaving 18 bases between the germline ends. Germline CDR1 is SQVTM and CDR2 is ANQGSEA. In DNA, the CDR3 is TGCAGCGTCTCCCTAAAGGGGGAGGGCTACAATGAGCAGTTCTTC. Translated, it gives CSVSLKGEGYNEQFF.

At least ten counts were recorded for this clonotype. The rearrangement links TRBV12-3 or TRBV12-4 to TRBJ1-2; D is ambiguous. Between the trimmed V and J ends, which lost 0 bases and 8 bases, there was a span of 10 bases. This CDR3 comprises 13 residues. DNA of the CDR3: TGTGCCAGCAGTTTAGCGCCAGCCACCGGCTACACCTTC. As protein: CASSLAPATGYTF.

This clonotype has ten or more counts. V is TRBV6-1 and J is TRBJ2-2; no clear D gene. Germline values: CDR1 MNHNS, CDR2 SASEGT. V was trimmed by 5 bases and J by 5 bases, leaving 12 bases between them. This CDR3 is built from 14 residues. The chain's CDR3 is CASSPRQSTGELFF. CDR3 DNA sequence: TGTGCCAGCAGTCCACGGCAGTCGACCGGGGAGCTGTTTTTT.

This clonotype occurred many times. This chain connects TRBV9 to TRBJ1-2, with 7 bases aligning to TRBD1. Germline V CDR1 and CDR2: SGDLS, YYNGEE. The CDR3 loop spans 13 amino acids. V lost 3 bases to trimming and J lost 5 bases; unmatched junction nucleotides: 4. CDR3 sequence (DNA): TGTGCCAGCAGCGGTCCAGGGGGGTATGGCTACACCTTC. It encodes CASSGPGGYGYTF.

This clonotype was picked up many times. The chain recombines TRBV2 with TRBJ2-7; D may be TRBD1 (6 bases). The CDR3 consists of 13 residues. Germline CDR1 SNHLY, CDR2 FYNNEI. V shed 8 bases and J shed 3 bases, with 14 bases lying between them. The CDR3 nucleotides read TGTGCCAGCGGATCAGGACAGATCTACGAGCAGTACTTC. Translating gives CASGSGQIYEQYF.

This clonotype was seen at least ten times. The chain's CDR3 is CASSLRSSGNTIYF. DNA for the CDR3: TGCGCCAGCAGCTTGCGGTCCTCTGGAAACACCATATATTTT. The genes are TRBV5-1 and TRBJ1-3; D uncertain. Trimming took 1 base from V and 0 from J, leaving 5 bases between them. The CDR3 extends over 14 amino acids. Germline loops: CDR1 SGHRS, CDR2 YFSETQ.

There are many counts of this clonotype. The chain recombines TRBV5-5 with TRBJ1-1; weak D call: TRBD1 (5 bases). Trimming pared 3 bases from V and 0 bases from J, leaving 15 bases between. CDR3 length: 16 residues. Germline CDR1 SGHKS, CDR2 YYEKEE (reference sequence). CDR3: CASSSGEEGMNTEAFF. Here the CDR3 DNA reads TGTGCCAGCAGCTCAGGAGAGGAGGGGATGAACACTGAAGCTTTCTTT. The entire variable domain, with the rest obtained from reference TRBV5-5 and TRBJ1-1, is as follows: DAGVTQSPTHLIKTRGQQVTLRCSPISGHKSVSWYQQVLGQGPQFIFQYYEKEERGRGNFPDRFSARQFPNYSSELNVNALLLGDSALYLCASSSGEEGMNTEAFFGQGTRLTVV.

About this clonotype: A read error is the likely source, as a far larger clone sits one nucleotide away. This chain links TRBV6-2 or TRBV6-3 with TRBJ2-5; 14 bases fit TRBD2. The trim removed 5 bases at V and 7 bases at J, leaving 15 bases unmatched. Germline V gene sequence: CDR1 MNHEY, CDR2 SVGEGT. The CDR3 contains 18 residues. The CDR3, as DNA: TGTGCCAGCAGTGCACACTGGCTGACTAGCGGGAGGGGAGGGACCCAGTACTTC. Translation: CASSAHWLTSGRGGTQYF.

The V and J genes are TRBV2 and TRBJ1-1; D not certain. V gave up 7 bases and J gave up 8 bases, with 11 bases separating them. Germline CDR1 SNHLY, CDR2 FYNNEI. The CDR3 consists of 11 residues. CDR3 residues: CASTDTLEAFF. In DNA form, the CDR3 reads TGTGCCAGCACAGATACTCTAGAAGCTTTCTTT.

This chain connects TRBV30 to TRBJ2-6, with 8 bases aligning to TRBD2. This CDR3 is built from 15 residues. Germline lookup yields CDR1 GTSNPN and CDR2 SVGIG (reference sequence). With 3 bases clipped from V and 1 base from J, the junction kept 2 bases outside the gene matches. DNA for the CDR3: TGTGCCTGGAGCCCGGGGGGGTCTGGGGCCAACGTCCTGACTTTC. It encodes CAWSPGGSGANVLTF.

This clonotype was counted at least ten times. This chain connects TRBV5-1 to TRBJ2-1, with 10 bases aligning to TRBD2. In germline, CDR1 is SGHRS, CDR2 YFSETQ. The V gene end was trimmed by 3 bases and the J gene end by 6 bases; junction bases not matched to a gene: 6. This CDR3 region has 15 residues. CDR3 sequence: CASSSLAGGRNEQFF. The CDR3 bases are TGCGCCAGCAGCTCATTAGCGGGAGGCCGCAATGAGCAGTTCTTC.

This clonotype has a count of ten or more. The gene calls are TRBV6-1 and TRBJ1-5, with TRBD1 identical over 10 bases. The length of the CDR3 is 15 residues. J gave up 5 bases and V 6 bases, and 7 bases lay outside the gene matches. CDR1 and CDR2 from the germline V gene are MNHNS and SASEGT. The CDR3 sequence is CASRGDRGKDQPQHF. DNA of the CDR3: TGTGCCAGCAGGGGGGACAGGGGTAAGGATCAGCCCCAGCATTTT.

In this sample, this clonotype turned up a few times. A much larger clone sits a single nucleotide away, making a read error possible. V and J are TRBV11-3 and TRBJ2-1; 8 nucleotides agree with TRBD2. The germline CDR1 and CDR2 sequences are SGHNT and YENEEA. The CDR3 has 14 residues. In DNA form, the CDR3 reads TGTGCCGGCAGGCGGGAGGCGGTCTACAATGAGCAGTTCTTC. Residues: CAGRREAVYNEQFF.